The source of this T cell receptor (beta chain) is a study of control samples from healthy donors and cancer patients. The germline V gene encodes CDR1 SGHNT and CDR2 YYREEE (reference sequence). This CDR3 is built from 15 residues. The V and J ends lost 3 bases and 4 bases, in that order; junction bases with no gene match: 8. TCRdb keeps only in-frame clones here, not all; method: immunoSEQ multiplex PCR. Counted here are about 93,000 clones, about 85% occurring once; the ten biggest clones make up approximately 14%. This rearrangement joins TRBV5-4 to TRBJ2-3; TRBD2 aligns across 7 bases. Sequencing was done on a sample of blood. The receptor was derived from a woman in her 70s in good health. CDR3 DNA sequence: TGTGCCAGCAGCTCGGGGGGATCCGTTCCAGATACGCAGTATTTT. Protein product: CASSSGGSVPDTQYF.